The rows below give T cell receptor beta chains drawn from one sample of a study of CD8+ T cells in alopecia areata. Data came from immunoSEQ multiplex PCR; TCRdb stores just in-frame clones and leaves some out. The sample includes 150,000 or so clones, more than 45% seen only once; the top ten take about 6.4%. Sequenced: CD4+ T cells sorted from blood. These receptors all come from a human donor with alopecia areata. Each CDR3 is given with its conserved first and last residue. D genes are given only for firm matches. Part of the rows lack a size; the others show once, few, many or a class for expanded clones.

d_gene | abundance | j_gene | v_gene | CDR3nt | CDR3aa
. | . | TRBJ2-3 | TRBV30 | TGTGCCTGGAGTGTACTAGACACGCAGTATTTT | CAWSVLDTQYF
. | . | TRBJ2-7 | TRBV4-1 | TGCGCCAGCAGCCAAGATAGGTGGGACCCTGGCTACGAGCAGTACTTC | CASSQDRWDPGYEQYF
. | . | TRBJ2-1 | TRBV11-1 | TGTGCCAGCAGCTTAGATCGGTCCGAGCAGTTCTTC | CASSLDRSEQFF
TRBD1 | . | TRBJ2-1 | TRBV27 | TGTGCCAGCAGGCGGACAGGGGACAACAATGAGCAGTTCTTC | CASRRTGDNNEQFF
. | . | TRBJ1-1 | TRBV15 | TGTGCCACCAGCAGATGGATACCCCGGAACACTGAAGCTTTCTTT | CATSRWIPRNTEAFF
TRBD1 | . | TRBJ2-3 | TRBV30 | TGTGCCTGGAGCCCGGGACAGGGAATCACAGATACGCAGTATTTT | CAWSPGQGITDTQYF
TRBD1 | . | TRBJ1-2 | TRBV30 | TGTGCCTGGACTATGGACAGGGCGTACTATGGCTACACCTTC | CAWTMDRAYYGYTF
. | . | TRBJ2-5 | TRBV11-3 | TGTGCCAGCACCCAAGTCTCAGGGGCAGAGACCCAGTACTTC | CASTQVSGAETQYF
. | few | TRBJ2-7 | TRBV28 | TGTGCCAGCAGTCCCACCCCCCCATTCCCCTACGAGCAGTACTTC | CASSPTPPFPYEQYF
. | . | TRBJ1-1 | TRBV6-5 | TGTGCCAGCTCTAAAGGGGAACGGGTGAACACTGAAGCTTTCTTT | CASSKGERVNTEAFF
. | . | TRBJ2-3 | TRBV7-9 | TGTGCCAGCAGCTTAGTGGCAGTTACGCAGTATTTT | CASSLVAVTQYF
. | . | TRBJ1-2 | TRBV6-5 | TGTGCCAGCGGGAAGGATCCAGCTAACTATGGCTACACCTTC | CASGKDPANYGYTF
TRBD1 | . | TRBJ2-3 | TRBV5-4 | TGTGCCAGCAGCTTCGGACAGGGCACCGATACGCAGTATTTT | CASSFGQGTDTQYF
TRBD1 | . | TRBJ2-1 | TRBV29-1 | TGCAGCGTTGAAGATAGGGGACAGGGTAGGGATGAGCAGTTCTTC | CSVEDRGQGRDEQFF
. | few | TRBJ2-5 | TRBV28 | TGTGCCAGCAGTTCAACGACAGAAAGCGGAGAGACCCAGTACTTC | CASSSTTESGETQYF
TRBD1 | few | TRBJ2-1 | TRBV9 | TGTGCCAGCAGCGAAGGACAGGGGGCCTACAATGAGCAGTTCTTC | CASSEGQGAYNEQFF
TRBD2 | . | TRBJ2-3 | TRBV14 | TGTGCCAGCAGCCGACTAGCGCCAGATACGCAGTATTTT | CASSRLAPDTQYF
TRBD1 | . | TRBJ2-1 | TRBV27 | TGTGCCAGCTCTCCGGGACAGGGGTACAATGAGCAGTTCTTC | CASSPGQGYNEQFF
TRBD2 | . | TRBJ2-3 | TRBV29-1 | TGCAGCGCGGCGGGAGGATTTACAGATACGCAGTATTTT | CSAAGGFTDTQYF
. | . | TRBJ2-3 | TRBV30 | TGTGCCTGGATCGTCCTGGGAGGCGGAGATACGCAGTATTTT | CAWIVLGGGDTQYF
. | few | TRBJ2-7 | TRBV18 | TGTGCCAGCTCACCGTTGGACCTGAGCTCCTACGAGCAGTACTTC | CASSPLDLSSYEQYF
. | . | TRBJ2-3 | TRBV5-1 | TGCGCCAGCAGCTTGGTGTCAGGAGGGCCCGGCCCAGATACGCAGTATTTT | CASSLVSGGPGPDTQYF
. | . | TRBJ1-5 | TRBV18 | TGTGCCAGCTCACCCCTGAGGGATCAGCCCCAGCATTTT | CASSPLRDQPQHF
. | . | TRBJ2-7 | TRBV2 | TGTGCCAGCAGTGAGGCTGCGCGGGACTACGAGCAGTACTTC | CASSEAARDYEQYF
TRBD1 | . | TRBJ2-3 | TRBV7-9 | TGTGCCAGCAGCCTCGGACAGGGGGCAGATACGCAGTATTTT | CASSLGQGADTQYF
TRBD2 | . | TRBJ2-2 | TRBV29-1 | TGCAGCGCGGGACGCGGGGGGACCGGGGAGCTGTTTTTT | CSAGRGGTGELFF
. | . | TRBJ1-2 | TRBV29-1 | TGCAGCGCTCTACCCCCTCCGGGCGATGGCTACACCTTC | CSALPPPGDGYTF
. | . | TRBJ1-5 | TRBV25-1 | TGTGCCAGCAGTGGGGCAGTTGGTCAGCCCCAGCATTTT | CASSGAVGQPQHF
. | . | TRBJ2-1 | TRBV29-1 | TGCAGCGTTGCGCGCGGGATCTCCTACAATGAGCAGTTCTTC | CSVARGISYNEQFF
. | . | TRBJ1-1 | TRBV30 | TGTGCCCGGTCCCGGGACAAGGAAGCTTTCTTT | CARSRDKEAFF
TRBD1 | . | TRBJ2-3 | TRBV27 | TGTGCCAGCAGTTCGGGACAGGGGCCAGATACGCAGTATTTT | CASSSGQGPDTQYF
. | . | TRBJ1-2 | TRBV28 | TGTGCCAGCCAGACAGGTAGTCTCAACTATGGCTACACCTTC | CASQTGSLNYGYTF
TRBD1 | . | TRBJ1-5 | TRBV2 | TGTGCCAGCAGCGGACAGGGGTATCAGCCCCAGCATTTT | CASSGQGYQPQHF
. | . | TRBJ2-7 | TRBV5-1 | TGCGCCAGCACGACAGATACCTACGAGCAGTACTTC | CASTTDTYEQYF
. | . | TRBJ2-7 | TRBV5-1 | TGCGCCAGCAGCTTGGCAGGGCCGGACTACGAGCAGTACTTC | CASSLAGPDYEQYF